These T cell receptor beta chains were read from a single sample in a study of T-cell memory formation after mild COVID-19. Each CDR3 protein gets one entry after TCRdb re-called the 5' RACE reads with MiXCR. The sample consists of approximately 250,000 distinct CDR3 sequences, about a sixth of them appearing once. The sequencing sample was made of PBMCs or a T cell subset sorted from them (not recorded which). The receptors stem from a man younger than 30 who had mild COVID-19 (a few samples of this study predate the infection). Cell type and time point are not known. The CDR3 runs from the conserved cysteine through the conserved F or W. The order of the fields is clone size, V gene, J gene, D gene, CDR3 DNA, CDR3 protein. The D gene is left open where the match is weak. Clone sizes are given selectively: once, few, many, or a class where the clone is expanded.

clone_size: NA
v_call: TRBV6-1
j_call: TRBJ2-1
d_call: NA
cdr3_nt: TGTGCCAGCAGTGAAATCGGGGCCCGCAATGAGCAGTTCTTC
cdr3_aa: CASSEIGARNEQFF

clone_size: few
v_call: TRBV4-1
j_call: TRBJ2-1
d_call: NA
cdr3_nt: TGCGCCAGCAGCCAAGTCGGGTGGGCTGAGCAGTTCTTC
cdr3_aa: CASSQVGWAEQFF

clone_size: NA
v_call: TRBV7-2
j_call: TRBJ2-3
d_call: TRBD2
cdr3_nt: TGTGCCAGCAGCCCAAGATACATAATAGCGGGGCAGGGAGATACGCAGTATTTT
cdr3_aa: CASSPRYIIAGQGDTQYF

clone_size: few
v_call: TRBV4-2
j_call: TRBJ1-1
d_call: TRBD1
cdr3_nt: TGTGCCAGCAGCCCCGACAGGGCGGGGGGCACTGAAGCTTTCTTT
cdr3_aa: CASSPDRAGGTEAFF

clone_size: NA
v_call: TRBV6-4
j_call: TRBJ2-2
d_call: NA
cdr3_nt: TGTGCCAGCAGCCAAGACACCTTCACCGGGGAGCTGTTTTTT
cdr3_aa: CASSQDTFTGELFF

clone_size: NA
v_call: TRBV5-1
j_call: TRBJ1-6
d_call: NA
cdr3_nt: TGCGCCAGCAGCCACGACTCCGGCAATTCACCCCTCCACTTT
cdr3_aa: CASSHDSGNSPLHF

clone_size: few
v_call: TRBV6-2/TRBV6-3
j_call: TRBJ2-1
d_call: NA
cdr3_nt: TGTGCCAGCAGTTGGTCGCAGCTTAACAATGAGCAGTTCTTC
cdr3_aa: CASSWSQLNNEQFF

clone_size: once
v_call: TRBV7-9
j_call: TRBJ1-4
d_call: TRBD1
cdr3_nt: TGTGCCAGCAGCTCCGCACAGGGGGCAACTAATGAAAAACTGTTTTTT
cdr3_aa: CASSSAQGATNEKLFF

clone_size: NA
v_call: TRBV12-3/TRBV12-4
j_call: TRBJ1-1
d_call: TRBD1
cdr3_nt: TGTGCCAGCAGTTTAGTGGGCCAGGGGGAGACTGAAGCTTTCTTT
cdr3_aa: CASSLVGQGETEAFF

clone_size: NA
v_call: TRBV7-6
j_call: TRBJ2-5
d_call: NA
cdr3_nt: TGTGCCAGCAGCTTAATGGAGACCCAGTACTTC
cdr3_aa: CASSLMETQYF

clone_size: few
v_call: TRBV20-1
j_call: TRBJ1-1
d_call: TRBD1
cdr3_nt: TGCAGTGCTATGGACAGGGTGAACACTGAAGCTTTCTTT
cdr3_aa: CSAMDRVNTEAFF

clone_size: NA
v_call: TRBV9
j_call: TRBJ2-1
d_call: NA
cdr3_nt: TGTGCCAGCAGCCCTTCCGGGGCTTCCAATGAGCAGTTCTTC
cdr3_aa: CASSPSGASNEQFF

clone_size: few
v_call: TRBV10-3
j_call: TRBJ2-5
d_call: NA
cdr3_nt: TGTGCCATCAGAAACCAAGAGACCCAGTACTTC
cdr3_aa: CAIRNQETQYF

clone_size: NA
v_call: TRBV7-9
j_call: TRBJ1-1
d_call: NA
cdr3_nt: TGTGCCAGCAGCCCGACGGACACTGAAGCTTTCTTT
cdr3_aa: CASSPTDTEAFF

clone_size: few
v_call: TRBV7-2
j_call: TRBJ1-2
d_call: NA
cdr3_nt: TGTGCCAGCATCGATGGGGCACGGACGCCTAACTATGGCTACACCTTC
cdr3_aa: CASIDGARTPNYGYTF

clone_size: few
v_call: TRBV5-1
j_call: TRBJ2-5
d_call: TRBD1
cdr3_nt: TGCGCCACCTCGGGACAGCCACAAGAGACCCAGTACTTC
cdr3_aa: CATSGQPQETQYF

clone_size: NA
v_call: TRBV19
j_call: TRBJ1-2
d_call: NA
cdr3_nt: TGTGCCAGTAGTACCGTCCCGCAGGGCGACGACGGCTACACCTTC
cdr3_aa: CASSTVPQGDDGYTF

clone_size: few
v_call: TRBV5-6
j_call: TRBJ2-3
d_call: NA
cdr3_nt: TGTGCCAGCAGCTTGCCAGGGGAGAGCGCAGATACGCAGTATTTT
cdr3_aa: CASSLPGESADTQYF

clone_size: NA
v_call: TRBV7-9
j_call: TRBJ1-6
d_call: NA
cdr3_nt: TGTGCCAGCAGCTCGCAGGACTCCTATAATTCACCCCTCCACTTT
cdr3_aa: CASSSQDSYNSPLHF

clone_size: few
v_call: TRBV6-5
j_call: TRBJ2-5
d_call: NA
cdr3_nt: TGTGCCAGCAGACCCCATGACAGTCAAGAGACCCAGTACTTC
cdr3_aa: CASRPHDSQETQYF

clone_size: few
v_call: TRBV29-1
j_call: TRBJ1-1
d_call: NA
cdr3_nt: TGCAGCGTCGCCCACACCCCGCGGAACACTGAAGCTTTCTTT
cdr3_aa: CSVAHTPRNTEAFF

clone_size: few
v_call: TRBV7-6
j_call: TRBJ2-5
d_call: TRBD2
cdr3_nt: TGTGCCAGCAGCCTGGGACTAGCGGGGGGTCTCCAAGAGACCCAGTACTTC
cdr3_aa: CASSLGLAGGLQETQYF

clone_size: many
v_call: TRBV7-2
j_call: TRBJ2-7
d_call: NA
cdr3_nt: TGTGCCAGCAGCCCGGGGGTTGAGCAGTACTTC
cdr3_aa: CASSPGVEQYF

clone_size: NA
v_call: TRBV6-6
j_call: TRBJ2-3
d_call: NA
cdr3_nt: TGTGCCAGCAGTTACGCGGACAGCCCTAGCACAGATACGCAGTATTTT
cdr3_aa: CASSYADSPSTDTQYF